This TCR beta chain is from a study of Graves' ophthalmopathy and Graves' hyperthyroidism. Study-wide results and caveats: It was with 65% to 71% sensitivity and approximately 75% specificity that the model predicted ophthalmopathy progression. Cross-validated, the 13-signature model showed 87.88%/81.08% sensitivity/specificity, and 80%/75% in the test set.

Hyperthyroidism patients, all newly diagnosed, had under 2 months' duration and ages of 18 to 65. V was clipped by 4 bases and J by 2 bases; unmatched bases: 10. The CDR3 runs to 16 residues. Germline CDR1 reads MGHRA; CDR2 reads YSYEKL. In its sample, this clonotype was seen many times. The antigen remains unidentified. As the template, RNA transcripts were used to amplify TCR beta CDR3 regions. RT-PCR with HTBI primers came first, then second-round multiplex PCR. TCRdb itself ran the multiplex PCR reads through MiXCR, one entry per CDR3 protein. The table shows about 390,000 distinct CDR3 sequences, with 15% to 19% occurring only once.

The receptor's source is a woman younger than 30 with stable Graves' hyperthyroidism. The rearrangement joins TRBV4-1 to TRBJ2-5; 7 positions match TRBD2. Sequenced material: peripheral blood. The CDR3 region is CASSPMGGISQETQYF. The CDR3 DNA reads TGCGCCAGCAGCCCTATGGGAGGGATCTCACAAGAGACCCAGTACTTC.